This is a list of T cell receptor beta chains from one sample in a study of blood T cell repertoires in COVID-19. Profiled with immunoSEQ multiplex PCR; TCRdb holds only in-frame clones, not every one. The sample lists about 240,000 clones; roughly 80% were seen once. The specimen sequenced was peripheral blood. The receptors stem from an elderly woman with acute or convalescent COVID-19. The CDR3 runs from the conserved cysteine through the conserved F or W. The D gene is left open where the match is weak. Size is omitted from some rows. Given values are once, few, many or a class for expanded clones.

.,.,TRBV6-5,TRBJ2-1,CASSYLYEQFF,TGTGCCAGCAGTTACTTATATGAGCAGTTCTTC
.,.,TRBV2,TRBJ1-2,CASSEYGQGINYGYTF,TGTGCCAGCAGTGAATATGGGCAGGGGATTAACTATGGCTACACCTTC
.,.,TRBV11-3,TRBJ1-2,CASSLATGYGYTF,TGTGCCAGCAGCTTAGCCACAGGCTATGGCTACACCTTC
.,.,TRBV9,TRBJ1-6,CASSPRFGGSPLHF,TGTGCCAGCAGCCCCCGGTTTGGGGGGTCACCCCTCCACTTT
.,.,TRBV30,TRBJ2-7,CAWGLGDYEQYF,TGTGCCTGGGGCTTGGGAGACTACGAGCAGTACTTC
.,.,TRBV4-1,TRBJ1-3,CASSQEGGTHSGNTIYF,TGCGCCAGCAGCCAAGAGGGGGGGACCCACTCTGGAAACACCATATATTTT
.,.,TRBV21-1,TRBJ1-5,CASSKSGGEGSNQPQHF,TGTGCCAGCAGCAAAAGCGGGGGGGAAGGAAGCAATCAGCCCCAGCATTTT
.,.,TRBV21-1,TRBJ1-5,CASSKAEQDYSNQPQHF,TGTGCCAGCAGCAAAGCGGAACAGGATTATAGCAATCAGCCCCAGCATTTT
few,.,TRBV5-1,TRBJ1-4,CASSPGVVATNEKLFF,TGCGCCAGCAGCCCGGGTGTGGTAGCAACTAATGAAAAACTGTTTTTT
.,TRBD1,TRBV5-1,TRBJ2-2,CASSYPDRGHNTGELFF,TGCGCCAGCAGCTACCCGGACAGGGGGCATAACACCGGGGAGCTGTTTTTT
.,TRBD1,TRBV28,TRBJ1-1,CASSFGGQGAREAFF,TGTGCCAGCAGTTTCGGGGGACAGGGGGCGAGGGAAGCTTTCTTT
.,.,TRBV6-2/TRBV6-3,TRBJ2-7,CASSYSPGRGTRTYEQYF,TGTGCCAGCAGTTACTCCCCGGGCAGGGGTACACGCACCTACGAGCAGTACTTC
.,.,TRBV11-2,TRBJ2-1,CASSFQGLNEQFF,TGTGCCAGCAGCTTTCAGGGATTAAATGAGCAGTTCTTC
.,.,TRBV28,TRBJ2-2,CASGWRAGELFF,TGTGCCAGCGGTTGGAGGGCCGGGGAGCTGTTTTTT
few,.,TRBV7-2,TRBJ2-5,CASSRDTLTEYF,TGTGCCAGCAGCCGAGATACCCTGACTGAGTACTTC
.,.,TRBV4-1,TRBJ1-5,CASSQYSNNQPQHF,TGCGCCAGCAGCCAATACAGCAACAATCAGCCCCAGCATTTT
.,TRBD1,TRBV7-8,TRBJ1-1,CASSFPQGGEAFF,TGTGCCAGCAGCTTCCCGCAGGGGGGTGAAGCTTTCTTT
.,.,TRBV7-6,TRBJ2-1,CASSSTLGGNEQFF,TGTGCCAGCAGTTCAACCCTCGGGGGCAATGAGCAGTTCTTC
.,.,TRBV4-1,TRBJ1-3,CASSQEKQGGNTIYF,TGCGCCAGCAGCCAAGAAAAGCAGGGGGGAAACACCATATATTTT
.,TRBD2,TRBV28,TRBJ2-7,CASTSGGRYEQYF,TGTGCCAGCACTAGCGGGGGGCGCTACGAGCAGTACTTC
.,.,TRBV18,TRBJ2-7,CASSPEDSYEQYF,TGTGCCAGCTCACCGGAGGACAGCTACGAGCAGTACTTC
few,.,TRBV24-1,TRBJ2-2,CATSHGLTNTGELFF,TGTGCCACCAGTCACGGACTGACCAACACCGGGGAGCTGTTTTTT
.,TRBD2,TRBV14,TRBJ2-3,CASSHSGGADTQYF,TGTGCCAGCAGCCATAGCGGGGGCGCAGATACGCAGTATTTT
once,.,TRBV3-1/TRBV3-2,TRBJ2-1,CASSQAGERGHYNEQFF,TGTGCCAGCAGCCAAGCCGGGGAGCGGGGACACTACAATGAGCAGTTCTTC
few,.,TRBV27,TRBJ1-6,CASSDSGGYNSPLHF,TGTGCCAGCAGTGACTCGGGGGGATATAATTCACCCCTCCACTTT
.,TRBD2,TRBV4-1,TRBJ2-3,CASSQETSGGFTDTQYF,TGCGCCAGCAGCCAAGAGACTAGCGGGGGGTTCACAGATACGCAGTATTTT
.,.,TRBV10-2,TRBJ2-3,CASSPSGYTDTQYF,TGCGCCAGCAGCCCCAGCGGCTACACAGATACGCAGTATTTT
.,TRBD1,TRBV28,TRBJ1-6,CASSPRGQSSPPLHF,TGTGCCAGCAGCCCTAGGGGACAGTCATCCCCACCCCTCCACTTT
.,.,TRBV12-2,TRBJ2-3,CASPAGGSTDTQYF,TGTGCAAGCCCAGCGGGGGGGAGCACAGATACGCAGTATTTT
.,TRBD1,TRBV6-1,TRBJ1-5,CASSGTGTVSNQPQHF,TGTGCCAGCAGTGGCACCGGGACAGTAAGCAATCAGCCCCAGCATTTT
.,.,TRBV5-1,TRBJ2-5,CASSLATGPQETQYF,TGCGCCAGCAGCCTCGCGACAGGACCCCAAGAGACCCAGTACTTC
.,TRBD1,TRBV30,TRBJ2-3,CAWRREDRVSTDTQYF,TGTGCCTGGAGGAGGGAGGACAGGGTCAGCACAGATACGCAGTATTTT
.,.,TRBV21-1,TRBJ1-5,CASSTQLKDRVRQPQHF,TGTGCCAGCAGCACTCAATTAAAGGACAGGGTACGCCAGCCCCAGCATTTT
once,TRBD1,TRBV9,TRBJ2-1,CASSPIRGGHEEQFF,TGTGCCAGCAGCCCCATAAGAGGGGGCCATGAGGAGCAGTTCTTC
few,.,TRBV11-2,TRBJ2-7,CASSFSYEQYF,TGTGCCAGCAGCTTTTCTTACGAGCAGTACTTC
.,TRBD1,TRBV2,TRBJ1-4,CASSLQGAANEKLFF,TGTGCCAGCAGTCTGCAGGGGGCAGCGAATGAAAAACTGTTTTTT
.,.,TRBV4-2,TRBJ1-2,CASSQGPISEGIGYGYTF,TGTGCCAGCAGCCAAGGCCCAATAAGCGAGGGAATTGGCTATGGCTACACCTTC